Detailed here is one T cell receptor (beta chain). Its antigen is currently unknown. This sample was taken from a study of response to subunit inactivated influenza vaccine. Study-level points and caveats: Authors proposed each seasonal influenza vaccination draws in few new T cells.

The CDR3 totals 15 residues. Trimming pared 2 bases from V and 3 bases from J, leaving 11 bases between. Germline V gene data show CDR1 as SNHLY and CDR2 as FYNNEI. TCRdb re-analysed the RT-PCR reads in MiXCR, keeping a single row per CDR3 protein. The sample yields 530,000 or so distinct CDR3 sequences, roughly 10% seen once. The clonotype originates from a man in his fifties who received an inactivated influenza vaccine. This rearrangement joins TRBV2 to TRBJ1-5, with no clear D. This specimen consisted of PBMCs from blood, obtained on the day of vaccination. The CDR3 sequence: CASSEFSGTNQPQHF. DNA for the CDR3: TGTGCCAGCAGTGAATTTTCGGGCACCAATCAGCCCCAGCATTTT.